This is a list of T cell receptor beta chains from one sample in a study of blood T cells in healthy people across ages. TCRdb reprocessed the 5' RACE reads with MiXCR, giving one entry per CDR3 protein. The table shows approximately 800,000 distinct CDR3 sequences, with around 62% occurring only once. The sequenced sample was blood. These receptors all stem from a man younger than 40 in good health. Both conserved end residues are part of each CDR3. D genes are given only for firm matches. Size values are once, few and many counts, or a class for expanded clones, and some rows have none.

d_gene: TRBD2; v_gene: TRBV7-3; abundance: .; j_gene: TRBJ2-5; CDR3aa: CASSHSGGAGDEQYF; CDR3nt: TGTGCCAGCAGCCATAGCGGGGGGGCCGGGGATGAGCAGTACTTC
d_gene: TRBD1; v_gene: TRBV2; abundance: .; j_gene: TRBJ1-1; CDR3aa: CASRGPGTASYTEAFF; CDR3nt: TGTGCCAGCAGAGGCCCCGGGACAGCGAGTTACACTGAAGCTTTCTTT
d_gene: .; v_gene: TRBV6-5; abundance: few; j_gene: TRBJ2-3; CDR3aa: CASSAGDTQYF; CDR3nt: TGTGCCAGCAGCGCCGGAGATACGCAGTATTTT
d_gene: TRBD1; v_gene: TRBV10-3; abundance: .; j_gene: TRBJ2-4; CDR3aa: CATKQGVEQYF; CDR3nt: TGTGCCACCAAACAGGGGGTGGAGCAGTACTTC
d_gene: .; v_gene: TRBV4-1; abundance: .; j_gene: TRBJ1-1; CDR3aa: CASSQRRGRENTEAFF; CDR3nt: TGCGCCAGCAGCCAAAGGCGGGGACGGGAGAACACTGAAGCTTTCTTT
d_gene: .; v_gene: TRBV20-1; abundance: few; j_gene: TRBJ2-5; CDR3aa: CSAERVSRGEQYF; CDR3nt: TGCAGTGCCGAACGGGTAAGCCGTGGAGAGCAGTACTTC
d_gene: TRBD2; v_gene: TRBV5-1; abundance: few; j_gene: TRBJ2-1; CDR3aa: CASNQQAGYNEQFF; CDR3nt: TGCGCCAGCAACCAACAAGCGGGGTACAATGAGCAGTTCTTC
d_gene: .; v_gene: TRBV12-3/TRBV12-4; abundance: .; j_gene: TRBJ2-7; CDR3aa: CASSFFDEQYF; CDR3nt: TGTGCCAGCAGTTTTTTCGACGAGCAGTACTTC
d_gene: .; v_gene: TRBV7-2; abundance: .; j_gene: TRBJ1-4; CDR3aa: CASSILGGDEKLFF; CDR3nt: TGTGCCAGCAGCATCCTGGGGGGGGATGAAAAACTGTTTTTT
d_gene: .; v_gene: TRBV12-3/TRBV12-4; abundance: few; j_gene: TRBJ2-7; CDR3aa: CASSMPGFEQYF; CDR3nt: TGTGCCAGCTCGATGCCGGGTTTCGAGCAGTACTTC
d_gene: TRBD1; v_gene: TRBV20-1; abundance: once; j_gene: TRBJ1-2; CDR3aa: CSARADRFYGYTF; CDR3nt: TGCAGTGCTAGAGCGGACAGGTTCTATGGCTACACCTTC
d_gene: TRBD2; v_gene: TRBV4-3; abundance: .; j_gene: TRBJ2-3; CDR3aa: CASSPKSSGGTDTQYF; CDR3nt: TGCGCCAGCAGCCCAAAATCTAGCGGGGGCACAGATACGCAGTATTTT
d_gene: TRBD1; v_gene: TRBV28; abundance: .; j_gene: TRBJ2-7; CDR3aa: CASSLPSDRNYEQYF; CDR3nt: TGTGCCAGCAGTTTGCCCTCGGACAGGAATTACGAGCAGTACTTC
d_gene: TRBD1; v_gene: TRBV24-1; abundance: .; j_gene: TRBJ2-5; CDR3aa: CATSVFRTDRGQETQYF; CDR3nt: TGTGCCACCAGTGTATTTAGGACGGACAGGGGCCAGGAGACCCAGTACTTC
d_gene: .; v_gene: TRBV7-2; abundance: few; j_gene: TRBJ2-1; CDR3aa: CASSPQGGGSNPNEQFF; CDR3nt: TGTGCCAGCAGCCCCCAAGGAGGAGGGAGCAATCCCAATGAGCAGTTCTTC
d_gene: .; v_gene: TRBV12-3/TRBV12-4; abundance: many; j_gene: TRBJ1-6; CDR3aa: CASSLKGRGNSPLHF; CDR3nt: TGTGCCAGCAGTTTAAAGGGACGGGGAAATTCACCCCTCCACTTT
d_gene: .; v_gene: TRBV12-3/TRBV12-4; abundance: .; j_gene: TRBJ1-5; CDR3aa: CASSLVLDTSNQPQHF; CDR3nt: TGTGCCAGCAGTTTAGTATTGGATACCAGCAATCAGCCCCAGCATTTT
d_gene: TRBD1; v_gene: TRBV4-3; abundance: .; j_gene: TRBJ2-4; CDR3aa: CASSQDLDREFNIQYF; CDR3nt: TGCGCCAGCAGCCAAGATCTGGACAGGGAATTTAACATTCAGTACTTC
d_gene: .; v_gene: TRBV20-1; abundance: .; j_gene: TRBJ2-5; CDR3aa: CSARPLGTETQYF; CDR3nt: TGCAGTGCTAGACCCCTAGGCACGGAGACCCAGTACTTC
d_gene: .; v_gene: TRBV7-2; abundance: few; j_gene: TRBJ1-4; CDR3aa: CASSLNGLGEKLFF; CDR3nt: TGTGCCAGCAGCTTAAACGGATTGGGGGAAAAACTGTTTTTT
d_gene: TRBD1; v_gene: TRBV7-2; abundance: few; j_gene: TRBJ2-7; CDR3aa: CASSLESPGQAPYEQYF; CDR3nt: TGTGCCAGCAGCTTAGAATCCCCGGGACAGGCCCCCTACGAGCAGTACTTC
d_gene: TRBD2; v_gene: TRBV29-1; abundance: .; j_gene: TRBJ2-1; CDR3aa: CSVEVSGGADEQFF; CDR3nt: TGCAGCGTGGAAGTTAGCGGGGGGGCCGATGAGCAGTTCTTC
d_gene: .; v_gene: TRBV4-3; abundance: .; j_gene: TRBJ1-5; CDR3aa: CASSQAIGGNQPQHF; CDR3nt: TGCGCCAGCAGCCAGGCTATAGGGGGCAATCAGCCCCAGCATTTT
d_gene: .; v_gene: TRBV30; abundance: .; j_gene: TRBJ2-6; CDR3aa: CAWSPPRAGANVLTF; CDR3nt: TGTGCCTGGAGCCCCCCGAGGGCTGGGGCCAACGTCCTGACTTTC
d_gene: .; v_gene: TRBV12-3/TRBV12-4; abundance: few; j_gene: TRBJ2-5; CDR3aa: CASSLAGPQETQYF; CDR3nt: TGTGCCAGCAGTTTAGCCGGGCCGCAAGAGACCCAGTACTTC
d_gene: .; v_gene: TRBV28; abundance: few; j_gene: TRBJ2-1; CDR3aa: CASSVEGVYNEQFF; CDR3nt: TGTGCCAGCAGTGTTGAGGGGGTCTACAATGAGCAGTTCTTC
d_gene: TRBD2; v_gene: TRBV4-2; abundance: few; j_gene: TRBJ2-5; CDR3aa: CASSQGGLAGPQYF; CDR3nt: TGTGCCAGCAGCCAAGGGGGACTAGCGGGGCCCCAGTACTTC
d_gene: .; v_gene: TRBV9; abundance: .; j_gene: TRBJ2-5; CDR3aa: CASSVALGGGTQYF; CDR3nt: TGTGCCAGCAGCGTAGCCCTCGGGGGAGGGACCCAGTACTTC
d_gene: .; v_gene: TRBV5-1; abundance: few; j_gene: TRBJ2-7; CDR3aa: CASSLASLSYEQYF; CDR3nt: TGCGCCAGCAGCCTGGCCAGCCTCTCCTACGAGCAGTACTTC
d_gene: TRBD1; v_gene: TRBV28; abundance: .; j_gene: TRBJ2-3; CDR3aa: CASSPRGQASGDTQYF; CDR3nt: TGTGCCAGCAGCCCTAGGGGACAGGCGTCAGGAGATACGCAGTATTTT
d_gene: .; v_gene: TRBV5-1; abundance: .; j_gene: TRBJ2-5; CDR3aa: CASSWAAQETQYF; CDR3nt: TGCGCCAGCAGTTGGGCGGCACAAGAGACCCAGTACTTC
d_gene: .; v_gene: TRBV29-1; abundance: many; j_gene: TRBJ2-3; CDR3aa: CSVGAGDTDTQYF; CDR3nt: TGCAGCGTTGGAGCTGGGGATACAGATACGCAGTATTTT
d_gene: .; v_gene: TRBV5-1; abundance: .; j_gene: TRBJ2-1; CDR3aa: CASSLFANNEQFF; CDR3nt: TGCGCCAGCAGCTTGTTCGCGAACAATGAGCAGTTCTTC
d_gene: .; v_gene: TRBV14; abundance: .; j_gene: TRBJ2-5; CDR3aa: CASSQIDGSRIQETQYF; CDR3nt: TGTGCCAGCAGCCAAATCGACGGAAGCAGGATCCAAGAGACCCAGTACTTC
d_gene: TRBD2; v_gene: TRBV20-1; abundance: many; j_gene: TRBJ2-5; CDR3aa: CSPGLAGVLGETQYF; CDR3nt: TGCAGTCCAGGACTAGCGGGGGTTCTAGGGGAGACCCAGTACTTC
d_gene: .; v_gene: TRBV7-2; abundance: .; j_gene: TRBJ2-1; CDR3aa: CASSLVQGYNEQFF; CDR3nt: TGTGCCAGCAGCTTAGTACAGGGATACAATGAGCAGTTCTTC